Shown below are 10 T cell receptor beta chains from a single sample sequenced in a study of blood T cell repertoires in COVID-19. This table comes from immunoSEQ multiplex PCR, and its TCRdb copy is limited to in-frame clones, with some not included. The data hold a few hundred thousand clones, with 70% to 90% observed a single time. Sequenced: peripheral blood. The receptors shown here come from a woman in her 50s with COVID-19, enrolled during active disease.

As regards this clone: The identical CDR3 is also encoded by other nucleotide sequences in the sample. The rearrangement joins TRBV24-1 to TRBJ2-7, with D perhaps TRBD1 (5 bases). The CDR3 spans 12 residues. V was trimmed by 0 bases and J by 7 bases, leaving 6 bases between them. Per the germline V gene, CDR1 is KGHDR and CDR2 is SFDVKD. The CDR3 DNA sequence: TGTGCCACCAGTGATTTGAGGGGAGAGCAGTACTTC. Residues: CATSDLRGEQYF.

V is TRBV7-2 and J is TRBJ1-2, with TRBD1 matching over 7 bases. The V segment lost 2 bases and the J segment 2 bases; nucleotides outside the gene matches: 2. CDR3 size: 14 residues. Germline lookup yields CDR1 SGHTA and CDR2 FQGNSA. In DNA form, the CDR3 reads TGTGCCAGCAGCTTACGGGGACAGAACTATGGCTACACCTTC. Amino acid sequence: CASSLRGQNYGYTF.

Worth noting for this clone: One end of the junction fails to match germline, which may point to a read error. This rearrangement joins TRBV20-1 to TRBJ1-1; D not certain. The CDR3 spans 11 residues. Germline CDR1 reads DFQATT; CDR2 reads SNEGSKA (reference sequence). The CDR3 loop reads CSARTDTGAFF. For the CDR3, the DNA is TGCAGTGCTAGAACCGACACTGGAGCTTTCTTT.

The chain couples TRBV4-1 to TRBJ1-2, with D unclear. Looked up from germline, CDR1 is MGHRA and CDR2 is YSYEKL. This CDR3 has 14 residues. Trimming shortened V by 0 bases and J by 4 bases, and 9 bases separated the two germline ends. CDR3 residues: CASSQEPRGYGYTF. CDR3 DNA sequence: TGCGCCAGCAGCCAAGAGCCACGAGGCTATGGCTACACCTTC.

The V and J genes are TRBV2 and TRBJ1-2; the match to TRBD1 covers 9 bases. Germline trimming cut 2 bases from V and 2 bases from J; bases unmatched to any gene: 9. Germline CDR1 reads SNHLY; CDR2 reads FYNNEI. CDR3 size: 17 residues. The CDR3 coding sequence is TGTGCCAGCAGTGAAAGGAGGGACAGGGAGTTAAACTATGGCTACACCTTC. It translates to CASSERRDRELNYGYTF.

This rearrangement joins TRBV6-6 to TRBJ1-5; 10 bases map to TRBD1. Germline V gene data show CDR1 as MNHNY and CDR2 as SVGAGI (reference sequence). Trimming at V came to 6 bases and at J to 7 bases, leaving 6 bases not matched to a gene. This CDR3 has 14 residues. CDR3 protein: CASSGQGVRQPQHF. Written as DNA, the CDR3 is TGTGCCAGCAGCGGACAGGGGGTTCGACAGCCCCAGCATTTT.

V usage is TRBV7-9 and J usage is TRBJ1-1, with a tentative D call TRBD1 (5 bases). This CDR3 is 16 amino acids long. Trimming took 1 base from V and 0 from J, leaving 12 bases between them. Per the germline V gene, CDR1 is SEHNR and CDR2 is FQNEAQ (reference sequence). CDR3 protein: CASSLVGAPLNTEAFF. DNA for the CDR3: TGTGCCAGCAGCTTAGTTGGGGCGCCCCTGAACACTGAAGCTTTCTTT.

This rearrangement joins TRBV5-1 to TRBJ2-2, with D perhaps TRBD1 (5 bases). CDR3 length: 15 amino acids. With 3 bases removed from V and 10 bases from J, the gap between germline ends came to 19 bases. Looked up from germline, CDR1 is SGHRS and CDR2 is YFSETQ. In DNA form, the CDR3 reads TGCGCCAGCAGCTCAGATACCGGGCCCAGGGAGGAGCTGTTTTTT. It yields the protein CASSSDTGPREELFF. The full variable domain, with the rest looked up from reference TRBV5-1 and TRBJ2-2, is KAGVTQTPRYLIKTRGQQVTLSCSPISGHRSVSWYQQTPGQGLQFLFEYFSETQRNKGNFPGRFSGRQFSNSRSEMNVSTLELGDSALYLCASSSDTGPREELFFGEGSRLTVL.

This clone was seen only a few times. In nucleotides, the CDR3 is TGCGCCAGCAGTGAGGTCCGGGACACTGAAGCTTTCTTT. Its protein is CASSEVRDTEAFF. This chain joins TRBV10-1 and TRBJ1-1; no firm D call. Germline CDR1 and CDR2: WNHNN and SYGVQD (reference sequence). CDR3 size: 13 residues. The ends were cut back, 2 bases at V and 3 bases at J, with 7 bases in the middle.

This sequence joins TRBV5-1 and TRBJ2-2; the match to TRBD2 covers 7 bases. Looked up from germline, CDR1 is SGHRS and CDR2 is YFSETQ. The CDR3 consists of 18 residues. Trimming took 4 bases from V and 1 from J; bases not matched to a gene: 13. CDR3 loop: CASSPFTSSGMNTGELFF. The DNA of the CDR3 is TGCGCCAGCAGCCCATTCACCTCTAGCGGTATGAACACCGGGGAGCTGTTTTTT.